The clone carrying this TCR beta chain has ten or more counts. This sample is part of a study of T cells in Graves' hyperthyroidism and ophthalmopathy. RNA transcripts provided the source from which TCR beta CDR3 regions were amplified. When the TCR CDR3 underwent first-round RT-PCR, the HTBI primer set was used. TCRdb reprocessed the multiplex PCR reads with MiXCR, giving one entry per CDR3 protein. The table records roughly 640,000 distinct CDR3 sequences, approximately 15% of them present only once. Trimming took off 10 bases at V and 8 bases at J, with 20 bases between the two ends. The CDR3 extends over 14 amino acids. The germline V gene encodes CDR1 SNHLY and CDR2 FYNNEI.

This chain connects TRBV2 to TRBJ1-4, with no clear D. The material sequenced was blood. The source is a woman in her forties with Graves' ophthalmopathy. The CDR3 DNA reads TGTGCCACCTACCAGCCGGGCTCGGAGGAAAAACTGTTTTTT. Translated, it gives CATYQPGSEEKLFF. Complete variable domain (other parts from reference TRBV2 and TRBJ1-4): EPEVTQTPSHQVTQMGQEVILRCVPISNHLYFYWYRQILGQKVEFLVSFYNNEISEKSEIFDDQFSVERPDGSNFTLKIRSTKLEDSAMYFCATYQPGSEEKLFFGSGTQLSVL.